This T cell receptor (beta chain) emerged from a study of blood T cell repertoires in COVID-19 (TCRdb year 2020). Turning to the overall study: Samples covering the acute and convalescent phases of COVID-19 were provided by collaborators in the United States, Italy and Spain. The material from the prospective study consisted of cDNA or gDNA derived from T cells, B-cell-depleted T cells, or PBMCs. The dataset comprised deeply sampled blood TCRbeta repertoires from subjects exposed to, actively infected with, or recovered from COVID-19. The repertoires were released in a freely available public database intended as a resource for research on the immune response to SARS-CoV-2. Samples were obtained from the ongoing ImmuneRACE study (first 160 participants) and from over 1,000 subjects provided by 6 global collaborators. Nearly every sample came with metadata listing a de-identified subject ID, COVID-19 status, age in years and sex. Where HLA class I and class II types were available, the types were taken from metadata supplied by the sample provider, not from assay-based typing. General conclusions and limits of the study: The amount of clinical and demographic metadata varied by source and participant and was provided uncurated.

Comment on this clone: There is no known antigen for this receptor. The sample holds no much larger clone one base away, and base qualities are not on file.

TCRbeta CDR3 regions were amplified from genomic DNA using the immunoSEQ Assay, a bias-controlled multiplex PCR. As for how the authors treated the data: The number of nucleated cells in each sample was estimated from the amplification of reference gene primers within the assay. To quantify the absolute abundance of each unique TCRbeta CDR3 rearrangement, sequence reads were collapsed and filtered. For each sample, productive Simpson clonality was calculated as the square root of Simpson's diversity index across productive rearrangements. Held by TCRdb, this immuneACCESS table contains in-frame sequences only and omits some clones. Under half of the omission traces to an unresolved V gene where checked; the cause of the rest is unknown. V and J calls and clone size are copied from that table; D and trimming were computed from the DNA. The sample table contains roughly 150,000 clones; only one count was recorded for roughly 82% of them. The ten largest clones represent more than 5.5% of the sample.

Each collaborating institution followed its own protocols to collect whole blood in K2EDTA tubes. For TCRbeta analysis, collaborator samples were shipped as frozen whole blood, as isolated PBMCs, or as DNA extracted from either sample type. The germline V gene encodes CDR1 SEHNR and CDR2 FQNEAQ (reference sequence). The cysteine opens and the phenylalanine closes a CDR3 of 16 amino acids. The sequence is cut down to CDR3 DNA, 48 bases in frame from base 1. Deletion took 4 bases off V and 0 bases off J, with a span of 15 bases between the germline ends. What was sequenced was peripheral blood. This sequence uses TRBV7-9 and TRBJ1-1; TRBD1 could be the D gene, as 6 bases match. This sequence originates from a woman in her fifties or sixties in a cohort sampled during active or convalescent COVID-19. This receptor has the CDR3 CASSSQRQAMNTEAFF. In nucleotides, the sequence is TGTGCCAGCAGCTCGCAGAGACAGGCGATGAACACTGAAGCTTTCTTT.